This T cell receptor (beta chain) was identified in a study of CD8+ T cells in alopecia areata. Overall study results and limits: There were also resident alphabeta T cells of normal skin sequenced in scalp samples. During tofacitinib treatment, many expanded lesional clones remained in scalp and blood.

For this clone: As yet, its antigen is unknown.

The sample's treatment: oral pan-JAK inhibitor, 5-10 mg twice daily. The CDR3 consists of 14 residues. Germline V gives CDR1 SNHLY, CDR2 FYNNEI. Trimming took 4 bases from V and 1 from J, leaving 9 bases between them. Sequencing used cDNA as its template, made by extracting RNA and reverse transcribing it. Produced via immunoSEQ multiplex PCR; TCRdb's table is partial and in-frame only. Here the sample spans about 220,000 clones, more than 45% being singletons. This sample comprised CD4+ T cells sorted from blood, obtained at week 4, from a patient treated with tofacitinib. The rearrangement links TRBV2 to TRBJ2-3; D gene ambiguous. This receptor was identified in a human donor with alopecia areata. Written as DNA, the CDR3 is TGTGCCAGCAGTGCACGGAGCCGCACAGATACGCAGTATTTT. Its translation is CASSARSRTDTQYF.